These T cell receptor beta chains were read from a single sample in a study of tumor-infiltrating lymphocytes in localized non-small cell lung cancer. Generated by immunoSEQ multiplex PCR, the TCRdb table keeps only in-frame clones and is missing some. This table has approximately 15,000 clones, around 76% appearing once. The specimen sequenced was lung tumor tissue. The receptors stem from a human donor with non-small cell lung cancer. CDR3s include the opening cysteine and the closing phenylalanine or tryptophan. D genes are given only for firm matches. Expanded clones are given a class, and other clones once, few, many or no size at all.

d_call j_call v_call clone_size cdr3_aa cdr3_nt
TRBD1 TRBJ2-1 TRBV18 . CASSPQGADNEQFF TGTGCCAGCTCACCACAGGGGGCAGACAATGAGCAGTTCTTC
. TRBJ2-7 TRBV6-1 once CASVMGGHHVDEQYF TGTGCCAGCGTTATGGGCGGACATCACGTCGACGAGCAGTACTTC
. TRBJ2-7 TRBV7-2 . CASTRPLGYEQYF TGTGCCAGCACCCGGCCGTTGGGGTACGAGCAGTACTTC
. TRBJ2-1 TRBV4-1 . CASSQDLGRASYNEQFF TGCGCCAGCAGCCAAGATCTCGGGCGGGCCTCCTACAATGAGCAGTTCTTC
. TRBJ2-7 TRBV28 few CASSLEGSPYEQYF TGTGCCAGCAGTTTGGAAGGGAGCCCCTACGAGCAGTACTTC
TRBD1 TRBJ2-3 TRBV4-3 . CASSPQGKGPDTQYF TGCGCCAGCAGCCCACAGGGGAAGGGACCAGATACGCAGTATTTT
TRBD2 TRBJ2-1 TRBV29-1 . CSVGLAVYNEQFF TGCAGCGTCGGGCTAGCGGTTTACAATGAGCAGTTCTTC
. TRBJ1-2 TRBV10-1 medium-sized CASSGSGNYGYTF TGCGCCAGCAGTGGATCGGGGAACTATGGCTACACCTTC
. TRBJ2-1 TRBV5-1 once CASSLSTTFYNEQFF TGCGCCAGCAGCTTGTCTACGACTTTCTACAATGAGCAGTTCTTC
. TRBJ2-1 TRBV7-6 once CASSLVSGGRTYNEQFF TGTGCCAGCAGCTTAGTTTCCGGGGGCCGAACCTACAATGAGCAGTTCTTC
TRBD2 TRBJ2-7 TRBV7-2 . CASSRRTSGTRSSYEQYF TGTGCCAGCAGCCGGAGGACTAGCGGGACCAGGAGCTCCTACGAGCAGTACTTC
TRBD2 TRBJ2-5 TRBV10-3 few CAIRGLAGETQYF TGTGCCATCAGAGGACTAGCGGGAGAGACCCAGTACTTC
. TRBJ1-5 TRBV7-8 . CASSKTERGIQPQHF TGTGCCAGCAGCAAGACGGAGAGGGGGATTCAGCCCCAGCATTTT
TRBD1 TRBJ2-2 TRBV18 . CASSPGQGTGELFF TGTGCCAGCTCACCTGGACAGGGCACCGGGGAGCTGTTTTTT
. TRBJ2-2 TRBV21-1 . CASISSRNTGELFF TGTGCCAGCATTAGTAGCAGGAACACCGGGGAGCTGTTTTTT
. TRBJ2-3 TRBV15 . CATSSGTTGPGDTQYF TGTGCCACCAGCAGTGGCACTACAGGGCCGGGAGATACGCAGTATTTT
. TRBJ2-3 TRBV7-2 few CASSLQGRDTDTQYF TGTGCCAGCAGCCTCCAGGGCAGGGACACAGATACGCAGTATTTT
. TRBJ1-5 TRBV28 . CASRERQPQHF TGTGCCAGCAGGGAGAGGCAGCCCCAGCATTTT
TRBD1 TRBJ1-1 TRBV27 . CASSSLEGGGTEAFF TGTGCCAGCAGCTCCCTGGAAGGGGGCGGCACTGAAGCTTTCTTT